Reported below is one T cell receptor (beta chain). Its antigen is still unknown. No qualities accompany the bases; no much larger clone lies one base away. The CDR3 regions of human TCRbeta chains were analyzed by immunosequencing. As for the original processing: TCRs in the repertoires were compared against a reference library of SARS-CoV-2-specific TCRs that had been generated with the MIRA antigen-specificity platform. Breadth meant the fraction of unique TCRs that were SARS-CoV-2-associated, whereas depth meant the fraction of total T cells that were SARS-CoV-2-associated. Each spike-specific TCR was assigned to its reactive spike region and to a CD4 or CD8 class using the MIRA data. Log10-transformed breadth and depth values were compared by one-way ANOVA with Sidak's multiple comparisons tests. Imported from immuneACCESS, the table was reduced by TCRdb to in-frame sequences with V and J called. These copies leave out some clones; in studies compared against another copy, an unresolved V gene accounts for under half, and the cause of the remainder is not known. V, J and clone size are those of that table, while D and trimming were read from the DNA. For this sample the table gives under 85,000 clones, of which around 87% were detected only once. 24% of the sample rests with the top ten.

These data belong to a study of T cell responses to AZD1222 COVID-19 vaccine (dated by TCRdb to the early 2020s). Describing the broader study: Because spike-specific TCR depth and breadth did not differ between the two schedules, AZD1222 recipients who got a second dose at roughly 4 weeks were pooled with those who got a second dose at roughly 12 weeks. Enrollment into the trials was organized by age into subgroups of 18-55, 56-69 and 70-plus years, and those subgroups contained roughly 160, 29 and 62 TCR-sequenced participants, respectively. TCR sequencing covered approximately 230 trial participants: 200 to 220 given two doses of AZD1222 and around 26 given two doses of MenACWY control vaccine. Points the paper makes about the study in general: Participants were mostly white British and included more females than males, and it was suggested by the authors that clonal diversity may have been underestimated. Because no day 14 peak-response samples were available, the repertoires could be characterized only after the peak T cell response. Vaccine-associated CD4 TCRs spanned the whole spike protein, with dominant responses in regions 160-218 and 743-854. Only 5 to 7 AZD1222 recipients were SARS-CoV-2 seropositive at baseline, limiting conclusions about previously exposed vaccinees. Spike-specific TCR breadth and depth rose significantly after two AZD1222 doses compared with day 0 and with MenACWY recipients. In the small 56-69-year group, the increase in depth fell short of significance, most likely because of low power. Reportedly, close to half of the unique spike-specific TCRs recognized epitopes lying outside the regions that are mutated in the B.1.351 and B.1.1.7 variants.

The intended sense of this specimen's time point label: baseline before first vaccination. Samples from vaccinated people were obtained from the UK trials COV001 and COV002, which included a single-blind randomized controlled phase 2/3 trial of AZD1222 (ChAdOx1 nCoV-19) in healthy adults. For TCRbeta chain sequencing, PBMC samples were collected from trial participants at day 0 and at day 28 after the second dose. V gives up 6 bases and J gives up 9 bases, and the segment between their germline ends measures 11 bases. The CDR3 sequence holds 11 residues, the cysteine and phenylalanine included. Only the CDR3 part of the read is kept: 33 bases, read in frame from the first base. The germline V gene (reference sequence) sets CDR1 to LNHDA and CDR2 to SQIVND.

The sequence derives from an adult in good health. The sequenced sample was peripheral blood, obtained on day 0 of AZD1222 vaccination. The sequence is built from TRBV19 and TRBJ1-2; a confident D gene designation cannot be given. The DNA sequence is as follows: TGTGCCAGTAGGGACGGCTTGCGCTACACCTTC. Protein translation: CASRDGLRYTF.